Shown below are 20 T cell receptor beta chains from a single sample sequenced in a study of blood T cell repertoires in COVID-19. Only in-frame clones appear in the TCRdb table, and some are missing; sequencing was by immunoSEQ multiplex PCR. The data hold tens of thousands of clones, with around 90% observed a single time. Sequencing input: peripheral blood. Source of these receptors: a human donor in a cohort sampled during active COVID-19.

The chain has TRBV18 and TRBJ1-1, with D hard to call. Germline V gene sequence: CDR1 KGHSH, CDR2 LQKENI. This CDR3 comprises 13 residues. The germline V and J ends were trimmed by 3 bases and 5 bases, with 10 bases remaining between them. The CDR3 coding sequence is TGTGCCAGCTCACCCGGGGTCGTAACTGAAGCTTTCTTT. Translated, it gives CASSPGVVTEAFF.

The chain has TRBV21-1 and TRBJ1-1; the DNA was not used to check the table's D call, TRBD1. TRBV21-1 is assigned pseudogene status. The CDR3 loop spans 15 amino acids. The CDR3 here is CASTPPLGGNTEAFF. In nucleotides, the CDR3 is TGTGCCAGCACCCCTCCCTTAGGGGGGAACACTGAAGCTTTCTTT.

This chain connects TRBV5-6 to TRBJ2-7; 8 bases align to TRBD1. The germline V gene encodes CDR1 SGHDT and CDR2 YYEEEE. J gave up 3 bases and V 4 bases, and 6 bases lay outside the gene matches. This CDR3 has 14 residues. Here the CDR3 DNA reads TGTGCCAGCAGCCATCGGGACAGGAACTACGAGCAGTACTTC. Translating gives CASSHRDRNYEQYF.

This chain connects TRBV5-4 to TRBJ2-7, with a tentative D call TRBD1 (5 bases). The germline V gene encodes CDR1 SGHNT and CDR2 YYREEE (reference sequence). This CDR3 comprises 13 residues. V shed 4 bases and J shed 2 bases, with 10 bases lying between them. CDR3: CASSPDIPYEQYF. The CDR3 DNA sequence: TGTGCCAGCAGCCCGGACATCCCCTACGAGCAGTACTTC.

CDR3 region: CASSQGRFGQGVRYSNYEQYF. CDR3 nucleotide sequence: TGCGCCAGCAGCCAAGGACGGTTCGGACAGGGGGTCCGGTACAGTAACTACGAGCAGTACTTC. The chain employs TRBV4-1 and TRBJ2-7; 10 nucleotides agree with TRBD1. With V trimmed by 1 base and J by 3 bases, 21 bases remained unmatched. This CDR3 is built from 21 residues. Germline CDR1 is MGHRA and CDR2 is YSYEKL.

The genes are TRBV2 and TRBJ1-2; D might be TRBD1 (6 bases). The CDR3 runs 14 residues. V lost 2 bases to trimming and J lost 3 bases, with 10 bases between them. Germline V CDR1 and CDR2: SNHLY, FYNNEI. The CDR3 nucleotides read TGTGCCAGCAGTGAACAGGGGCCGGACTATGGCTACACCTTC. Amino acids: CASSEQGPDYGYTF.

The chain couples TRBV28 to TRBJ1-5, with 8 bases fitting TRBD1. CDR3 length: 14 residues. Germline V gene lookup returns CDR1 MDHEN and CDR2 SYDVKM. V shed 4 bases and J 4 bases; nucleotides not matched to a gene: 3. Here the CDR3 DNA reads TGTGCCAGCAGTTCGGGGACAGGAAATCAGCCCCAGCATTTT. This translates into CASSSGTGNQPQHF.

The J gene is TRBJ1-4, the V gene TRBV19, with D unclear. Trimming took 0 bases from V and 8 from J, leaving 7 bases between them. Per the germline V gene, CDR1 is LNHDA and CDR2 is SQIVND (reference sequence). The CDR3 is 13 residues long. CDR3 sequence: CASSIERGEKLFF. In DNA, the CDR3 is TGTGCCAGTAGTATAGAGAGAGGAGAAAAACTGTTTTTT.

The rearrangement uses TRBV4-2 and TRBJ2-7; 7 bases are shared with TRBD1. Trimming cost V 1 base and J 0 bases; bases outside gene matches: 6. The CDR3 sequence is 16 residues long. Per the germline V gene, CDR1 is LGHNA and CDR2 is YNFKEQ. This CDR3 is CASSQVGTVDSYEQYF. The CDR3 DNA sequence: TGTGCCAGCAGCCAAGTAGGGACAGTCGACTCCTACGAGCAGTACTTC.

V gene TRBV19 combines with J gene TRBJ1-2; D not certain. V was clipped by 4 bases and J by 0 bases, with 9 bases between them. From germline, CDR1 is LNHDA and CDR2 SQIVND (reference sequence). There are 14 residues in the CDR3. The CDR3 coding sequence is TGTGCCAGTAGTAGGGAGAGGGCTAACTATGGCTACACCTTC. This encodes CASSRERANYGYTF.

The chain has TRBV12-3 or TRBV12-4 and TRBJ1-3; D unclear. V was pared by 2 bases and J by 4 bases, with 6 bases between. CDR3 length: 13 residues. The DNA of the CDR3 is TGTGCCAGCAGTTTACCCCCGGGAAACACCATATATTTT. This translates into CASSLPPGNTIYF.

This clone has just one count. J is TRBJ1-6 and V is TRBV19; D unresolved. Germline V gives CDR1 LNHDA, CDR2 SQIVND (reference sequence). V was trimmed by 9 bases and J by 0 bases, leaving 12 bases between them. This CDR3 spans 15 amino acids. The CDR3 bases are TGTGCCAGCGGCGACATAAGCTCCTATAATTCACCCCTCCACTTT. Its translation is CASGDISSYNSPLHF.

The DNA for the CDR3 is TGCGCCAGCAGCCTATTAGACCCGGGGGTGAACACTGAAGCTTTCTTT. Residues: CASSLLDPGVNTEAFF. The chain carries TRBV5-1 and TRBJ1-1; D possibly corresponds to TRBD1 (5 bases). Trimming removed 4 bases at V and 0 bases at J, with 16 bases between. Germline assignment: CDR1 SGHRS and CDR2 YFSETQ. The CDR3 contains 16 residues.

The chain joins TRBV12-2 to TRBJ1-2; no DNA check was done on the table's D call, TRBD1. TRBV12-2 is listed as a pseudogene. This CDR3 region has 13 residues. CDR3 in amino acids: CASRLGVRGGYTF. CDR3 DNA: TGTGCAAGTCGCTTAGGGGTAAGGGGAGGCTACACCTTC.

The chain links TRBV11-2 to TRBJ1-6; maybe TRBD1 (6 bases). The CDR3 is made up of 16 amino acids. In germline, CDR1 is SGHAT, CDR2 FQNNGV. The V end was cut by 5 bases, the J end by 8 bases, with 19 bases between. CDR3 sequence reads: CASSTDRWAGDSPLHF. The CDR3 coding sequence is TGTGCCAGCAGCACAGACCGGTGGGCAGGGGATTCACCCCTCCACTTT.

V usage is TRBV11-2 and J usage is TRBJ2-7; tentative D call: TRBD2 (5 bases). Germline V gene sequence: CDR1 SGHAT, CDR2 FQNNGV. Trimming shortened V by 1 base and J by 8 bases, and 18 bases separated the two germline ends. The CDR3 runs 15 residues. In DNA form, the CDR3 reads TGTGCCAGCAGCTTAGCTGGCTCGGGCGGGCATAAGCAGTACTTC. Translation: CASSLAGSGGHKQYF.

V gene TRBV3-1 (or the pseudogene TRBV3-2) combines with J gene TRBJ1-1, with D possibly matching TRBD1 (5 bases). Germline values: CDR1 LGHDT, CDR2 YNNKEL (reference sequence). Trimming took off 3 bases at V and 2 bases at J, with 13 bases between the two ends. CDR3 length: 15 residues. Written as DNA, the CDR3 is TGTGCCAGCAGCCACACCGACAGAAGCAACACTGAAGCTTTCTTT. As protein: CASSHTDRSNTEAFF.

The genes are TRBV7-8 and TRBJ1-1; no reliable D call. V was pared by 0 bases and J by 1 base, with 6 bases between. The germline V gene encodes CDR1 SGHVS and CDR2 FQNEAQ. This CDR3 spans 14 amino acids. CDR3 region: CASSLALGNTEAFF. For the CDR3, the DNA is TGTGCCAGCAGCTTAGCCCTAGGGAACACTGAAGCTTTCTTT.

This chain links TRBV11-2 with TRBJ2-7, with TRBD1 as a possible D gene (6 bases). The CDR3 length is 15 residues. Germline CDR1 reads SGHAT; CDR2 reads FQNNGV. Trimming pared 5 bases from V and 7 bases from J, leaving 21 bases between. This CDR3 reads CASSDRQAPPWEQYF. CDR3 sequence (DNA): TGTGCCAGCAGCGACCGACAGGCCCCTCCTTGGGAGCAGTACTTC.

The chain joins TRBV5-5 to TRBJ2-4; no firm D call. CDR1 SGHKS and CDR2 YYEKEE come from the germline V gene (reference sequence). The CDR3 runs to 13 residues. The ends were cut back, 5 bases at V and 5 bases at J, with 11 bases in the middle. The CDR3 region is CASRLHLENIQYF. The CDR3 DNA reads TGTGCCAGCAGACTACACCTCGAAAACATTCAGTACTTC.